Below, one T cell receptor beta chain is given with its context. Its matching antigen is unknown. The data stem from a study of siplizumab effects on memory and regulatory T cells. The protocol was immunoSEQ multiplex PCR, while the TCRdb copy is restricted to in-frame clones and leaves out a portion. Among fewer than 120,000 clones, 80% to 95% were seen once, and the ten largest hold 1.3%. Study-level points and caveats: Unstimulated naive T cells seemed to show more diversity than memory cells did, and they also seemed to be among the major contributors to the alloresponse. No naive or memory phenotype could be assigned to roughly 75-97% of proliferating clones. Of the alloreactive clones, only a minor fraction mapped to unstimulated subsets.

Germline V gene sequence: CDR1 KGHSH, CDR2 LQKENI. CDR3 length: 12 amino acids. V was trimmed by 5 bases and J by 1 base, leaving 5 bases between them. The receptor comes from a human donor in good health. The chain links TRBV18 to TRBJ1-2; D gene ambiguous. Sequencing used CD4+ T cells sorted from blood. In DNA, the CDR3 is TGTGCCAGCTCAAACGGTAACTATGGCTACACCTTC. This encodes CASSNGNYGYTF. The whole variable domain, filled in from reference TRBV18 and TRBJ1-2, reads NAGVMQNPRHLVRRRGQEARLRCSPMKGHSHVYWYRQLPEEGLKFMVYLQKENIIDESGMPKERFSAEFPKEGPSILRIQQVVRGDSAAYFCASSNGNYGYTFGSGTRLTVV.